This T cell receptor beta chain was captured by sequencing in a study of cytomegalovirus exposure and HLA in healthy donors. The assay was immunoSEQ multiplex PCR, and TCRdb's table has in-frame clones only and misses some. The sample carries 100,000 to 150,000 clones, approximately 91% recorded once. This CDR3 contains 15 residues. The germline V gene encodes CDR1 MRHNA and CDR2 SNTAGT. Unmatched junction bases numbered 1, after V lost 3 bases and J lost 1 base. This TCR came from a young man in good health and CMV-seronegative. The chain recombines TRBV6-4 with TRBJ2-3, with TRBD2 matching 10 bases. Input material: PBMCs. CDR3 nucleotide sequence: TGTGCCAGCAGTGAAGGGACTAGCGGCACAGATACGCAGTATTTT. Translation: CASSEGTSGTDTQYF.